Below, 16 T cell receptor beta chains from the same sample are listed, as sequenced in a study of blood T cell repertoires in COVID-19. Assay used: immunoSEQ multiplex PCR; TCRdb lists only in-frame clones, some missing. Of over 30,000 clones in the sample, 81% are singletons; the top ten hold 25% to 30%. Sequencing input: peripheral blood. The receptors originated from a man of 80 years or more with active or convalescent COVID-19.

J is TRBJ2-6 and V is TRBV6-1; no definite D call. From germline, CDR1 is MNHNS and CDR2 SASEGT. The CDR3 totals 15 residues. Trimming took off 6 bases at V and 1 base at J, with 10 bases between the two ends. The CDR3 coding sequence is TGTGCCAGCAGACTCGCAGCGTCTGGGGCCAACGTCCTGACTTTC. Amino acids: CASRLAASGANVLTF.

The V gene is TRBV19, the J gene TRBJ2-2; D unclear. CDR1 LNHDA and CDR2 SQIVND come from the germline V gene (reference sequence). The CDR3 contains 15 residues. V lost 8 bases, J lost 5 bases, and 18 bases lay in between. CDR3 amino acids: CASLETAASTGELFF. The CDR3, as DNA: TGTGCCAGTCTGGAGACCGCGGCGAGTACCGGGGAGCTGTTTTTT.

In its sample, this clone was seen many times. CDR3 sequence: CASSQDWGQGSLYSNQPQHF. CDR3 nucleotides: TGCGCCAGCAGCCAAGATTGGGGACAGGGAAGTTTATATAGCAATCAGCCCCAGCATTTT. The chain combines TRBV4-3 with TRBJ1-5; 9 bases are a match to TRBD1. The germline gives CDR1 LGHNA, CDR2 YSLEER. V was pared by 0 bases and J by 0 bases, with 12 bases of the junction left unmatched. The CDR3 loop spans 20 amino acids.

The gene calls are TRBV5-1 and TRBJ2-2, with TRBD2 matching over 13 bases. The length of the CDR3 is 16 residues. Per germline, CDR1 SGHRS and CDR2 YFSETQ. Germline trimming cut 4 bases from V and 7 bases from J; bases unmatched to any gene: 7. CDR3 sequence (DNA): TGCGCCAGCAGCCCGCCGGGACTAGCGGGAATCGGGGAGCTGTTTTTT. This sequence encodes CASSPPGLAGIGELFF.

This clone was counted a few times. CDR3 loop: CSASWSGGKETQYF. CDR3 nucleotide sequence: TGCAGTGCTAGTTGGTCTGGAGGTAAAGAGACCCAGTACTTC. This chain connects TRBV20-1 to TRBJ2-5, with D possibly matching TRBD2 (5 bases). The CDR3 is 14 amino acids. CDR1 DFQATT and CDR2 SNEGSKA come from the germline V gene (reference sequence). V lost 3 bases, J lost 3 bases, and 14 bases lay in between.

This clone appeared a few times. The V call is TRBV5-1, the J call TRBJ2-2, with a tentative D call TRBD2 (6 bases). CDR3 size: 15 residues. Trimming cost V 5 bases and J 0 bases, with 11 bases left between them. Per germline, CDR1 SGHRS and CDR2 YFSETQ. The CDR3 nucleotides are TGCGCCAGCAGATTACTAGCCGCGAACACCGGGGAGCTGTTTTTT. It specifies CASRLLAANTGELFF.

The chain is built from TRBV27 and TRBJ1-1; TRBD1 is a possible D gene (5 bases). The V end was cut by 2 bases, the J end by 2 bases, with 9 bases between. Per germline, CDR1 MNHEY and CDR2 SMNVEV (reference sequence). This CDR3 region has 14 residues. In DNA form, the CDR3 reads TGTGCCAGCAGTTTAGGCAGGGCTAACACTGAAGCTTTCTTT. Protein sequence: CASSLGRANTEAFF.

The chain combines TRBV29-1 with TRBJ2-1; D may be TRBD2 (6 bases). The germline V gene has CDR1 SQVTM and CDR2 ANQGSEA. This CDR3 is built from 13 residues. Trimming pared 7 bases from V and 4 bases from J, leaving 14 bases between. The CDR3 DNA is TGCAGCGGGGTATGGCGGGGATACAATGAGCAGTTCTTC. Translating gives CSGVWRGYNEQFF.

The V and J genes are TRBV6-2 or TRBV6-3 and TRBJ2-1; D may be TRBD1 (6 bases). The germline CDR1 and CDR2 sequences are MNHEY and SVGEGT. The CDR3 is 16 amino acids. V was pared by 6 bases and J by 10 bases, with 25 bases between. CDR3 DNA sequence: TGTGCCAGCAGCCGAGAGAGGGGGTTGGGTTCGGAGGAGCAGTTCTTC. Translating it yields CASSRERGLGSEEQFF.

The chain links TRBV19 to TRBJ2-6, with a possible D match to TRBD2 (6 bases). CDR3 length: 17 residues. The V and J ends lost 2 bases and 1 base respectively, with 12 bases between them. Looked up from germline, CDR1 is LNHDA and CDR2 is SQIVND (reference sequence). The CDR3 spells CASSIMGLESGANVLTF. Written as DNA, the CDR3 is TGTGCCAGTAGTATAATGGGACTGGAGTCTGGGGCCAACGTCCTGACTTTC.

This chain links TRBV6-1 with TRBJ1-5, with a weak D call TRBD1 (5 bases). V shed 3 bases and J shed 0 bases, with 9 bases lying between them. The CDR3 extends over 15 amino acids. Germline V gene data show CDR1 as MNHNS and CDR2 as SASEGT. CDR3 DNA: TGTGCCAGCAGTGATTGGGGGGTTAGCAATCAGCCCCAGCATTTT. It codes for CASSDWGVSNQPQHF.

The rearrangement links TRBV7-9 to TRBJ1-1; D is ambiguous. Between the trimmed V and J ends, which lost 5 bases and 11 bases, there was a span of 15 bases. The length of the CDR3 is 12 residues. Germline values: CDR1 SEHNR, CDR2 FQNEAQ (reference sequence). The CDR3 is CASSPVHGGAFF. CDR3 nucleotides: TGTGCCAGCAGCCCAGTTCATGGCGGGGCTTTCTTT.

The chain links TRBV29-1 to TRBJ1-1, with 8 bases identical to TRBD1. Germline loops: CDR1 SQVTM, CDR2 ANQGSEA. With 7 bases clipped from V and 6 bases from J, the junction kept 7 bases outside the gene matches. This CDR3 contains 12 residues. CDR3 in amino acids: CSGGDRIAEAFF. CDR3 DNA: TGCAGCGGGGGGGACAGGATCGCTGAAGCTTTCTTT.

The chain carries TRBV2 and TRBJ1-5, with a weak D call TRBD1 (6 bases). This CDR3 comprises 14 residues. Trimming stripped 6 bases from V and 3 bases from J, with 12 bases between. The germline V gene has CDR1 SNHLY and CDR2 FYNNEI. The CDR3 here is CASSKQGLNQPQHF. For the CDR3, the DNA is TGTGCCAGCAGCAAACAGGGCCTCAATCAGCCCCAGCATTTT.

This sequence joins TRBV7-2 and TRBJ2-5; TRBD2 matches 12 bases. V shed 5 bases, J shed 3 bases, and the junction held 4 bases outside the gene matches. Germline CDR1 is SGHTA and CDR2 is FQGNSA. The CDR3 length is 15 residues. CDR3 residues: CASSARTSGEETQYF. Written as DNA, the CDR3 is TGTGCCAGCAGCGCCCGGACTAGCGGGGAAGAGACCCAGTACTTC.

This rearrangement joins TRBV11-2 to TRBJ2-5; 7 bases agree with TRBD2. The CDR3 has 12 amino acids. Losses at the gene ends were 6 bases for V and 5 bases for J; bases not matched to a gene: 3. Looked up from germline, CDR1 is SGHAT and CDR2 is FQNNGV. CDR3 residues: CASSWEGETQYF. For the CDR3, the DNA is TGTGCCAGCAGTTGGGAGGGGGAGACCCAGTACTTC.